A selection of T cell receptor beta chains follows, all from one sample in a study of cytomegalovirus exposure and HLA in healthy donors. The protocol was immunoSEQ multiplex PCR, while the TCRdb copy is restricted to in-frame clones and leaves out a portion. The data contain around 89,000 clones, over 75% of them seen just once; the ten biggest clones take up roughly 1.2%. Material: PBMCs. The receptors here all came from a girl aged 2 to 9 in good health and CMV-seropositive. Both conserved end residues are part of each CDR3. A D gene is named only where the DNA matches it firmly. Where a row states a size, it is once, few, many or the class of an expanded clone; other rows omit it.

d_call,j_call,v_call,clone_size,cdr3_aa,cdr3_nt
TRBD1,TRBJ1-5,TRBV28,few,CASRVPGGQGAWQPQHF,TGTGCCAGCAGAGTCCCGGGGGGACAGGGGGCTTGGCAGCCCCAGCATTTT
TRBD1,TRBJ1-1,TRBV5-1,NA,CASSWTGVEITEAFF,TGCGCCAGCAGCTGGACAGGGGTTGAGATCACTGAAGCTTTCTTT
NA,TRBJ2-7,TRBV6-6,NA,CASSYITDSPYEQYF,TGTGCCAGCAGTTACATCACGGACTCCCCCTACGAGCAGTACTTC
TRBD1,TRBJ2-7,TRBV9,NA,CASSPGTVAYEQYF,TGTGCCAGCAGTCCGGGGACAGTAGCCTACGAGCAGTACTTC
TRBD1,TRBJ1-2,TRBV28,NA,CASGGLGQAIYGYTF,TGTGCCAGCGGGGGGTTGGGACAGGCGATCTATGGCTACACCTTC
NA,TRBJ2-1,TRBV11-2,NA,CASSWAFRNEQFF,TGTGCCAGCAGCTGGGCTTTTCGGAATGAGCAGTTCTTC
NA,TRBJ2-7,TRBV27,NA,CASRLYTAGGSYEQYF,TGTGCCAGCAGACTCTATACGGCAGGGGGGTCCTACGAGCAGTACTTC
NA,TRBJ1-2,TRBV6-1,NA,CASSAFAGDRFGYTF,TGTGCCAGCAGTGCTTTCGCAGGGGACCGCTTTGGCTACACCTTC
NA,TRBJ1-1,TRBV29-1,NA,CSVGRGNTEAFF,TGCAGCGTTGGTCGGGGGAACACTGAAGCTTTCTTT
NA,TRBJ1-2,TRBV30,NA,CALLHGDGYTF,TGTGCCTTACTTCACGGGGATGGCTACACCTTC
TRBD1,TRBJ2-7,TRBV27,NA,CASSFDDRVYEQYF,TGTGCCAGCAGTTTTGACGACAGGGTCTACGAGCAGTACTTC
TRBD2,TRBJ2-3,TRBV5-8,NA,CASSSSQRELITDTQYF,TGTGCCAGCAGCTCAAGCCAGCGGGAGCTAATCACAGATACGCAGTATTTT
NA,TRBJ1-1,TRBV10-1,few,CASSGQLNTEAFF,TGCGCCAGCAGTGGTCAATTGAACACTGAAGCTTTCTTT
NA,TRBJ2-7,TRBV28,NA,CASSIQRVIPYEQYF,TGTGCCAGCAGCATTCAGCGGGTTATACCCTACGAGCAGTACTTC
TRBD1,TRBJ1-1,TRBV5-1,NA,CASSSDRGSTEAFF,TGCGCCAGCAGCTCGGACAGGGGAAGCACTGAAGCTTTCTTT
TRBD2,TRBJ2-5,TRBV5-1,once,CASSLEGSGRAPPGETQYF,TGCGCCAGCAGCTTGGAAGGTAGCGGGAGGGCCCCCCCCGGGGAGACCCAGTACTTC